A selection of T cell receptor beta chains follows, all from one sample in a study of radiotherapy plus CTLA-4 blockade in lung cancer. Sequencing was performed with immunoSEQ multiplex PCR; in TCRdb, only in-frame clones are kept and a portion is missing. The repertoire holds approximately 57,000 clones, with approximately 80% as singletons. The input for sequencing was peripheral blood, taken from a patient treated with radiotherapy plus ipilimumab. The receptors shown here come from a human donor with non-small cell lung cancer whose response to radiotherapy plus ipilimumab could not be evaluated. Both conserved end residues are part of each CDR3. The order of the fields is CDR3 protein, CDR3 DNA, clone size, CDR3 length, V gene, D gene, J gene. The D gene is left open where the match is weak. Not all rows give a size; the values are once, few, many and, for expanded clones, a class.

CDR3 protein: CASSRGVDNEQFF
CDR3 DNA: TGTGCCAGCAGTCGGGGTGTGGACAATGAGCAGTTCTTC
clone size: few
CDR3 length: 13
V gene: TRBV5-5
D gene: .
J gene: TRBJ2-1

CDR3 protein: CASSPIQRGMNTEAFF
CDR3 DNA: TGTGCCAGCAGCCCAATACAAAGGGGCATGAACACTGAAGCTTTCTTT
clone size: .
CDR3 length: 16
V gene: TRBV7-2
D gene: .
J gene: TRBJ1-1

CDR3 protein: CASSWGGLNNEQFF
CDR3 DNA: TGTGCCAGCAGTTGGGGGGGCTTAAACAATGAGCAGTTCTTC
clone size: once
CDR3 length: 14
V gene: TRBV6-5
D gene: .
J gene: TRBJ2-1

CDR3 protein: CASGPEPRGDEQFF
CDR3 DNA: TGCGCCAGCGGCCCCGAACCAAGGGGCGATGAGCAGTTCTTC
clone size: .
CDR3 length: 14
V gene: TRBV5-1
D gene: .
J gene: TRBJ2-1

CDR3 protein: CASSLVGTSKTGELFF
CDR3 DNA: TGTGCCAGCAGCTTGGTAGGGACTAGTAAAACCGGGGAGCTGTTTTTT
clone size: .
CDR3 length: 16
V gene: TRBV11-2
D gene: TRBD2
J gene: TRBJ2-2

CDR3 protein: CASSLRSLAGEAGKTQYF
CDR3 DNA: TGTGCCAGCAGCTTACGGTCTCTAGCGGGAGAGGCTGGGAAGACCCAGTACTTC
clone size: .
CDR3 length: 18
V gene: TRBV7-2
D gene: TRBD2
J gene: TRBJ2-5

CDR3 protein: CASSSPPGQETNYGYTF
CDR3 DNA: TGTGCCAGCAGTTCACCGCCGGGACAGGAGACTAACTATGGCTACACCTTC
clone size: .
CDR3 length: 17
V gene: TRBV28
D gene: TRBD1
J gene: TRBJ1-2

CDR3 protein: CASSLGPTNYGYTF
CDR3 DNA: TGTGCCAGCAGTTTGGGGCCGACTAACTATGGCTACACCTTC
clone size: .
CDR3 length: 14
V gene: TRBV27
D gene: .
J gene: TRBJ1-2

CDR3 protein: CASSRGIGNSGNTIYF
CDR3 DNA: TGTGCCAGCTCACGAGGTATCGGGAACTCTGGAAACACCATATATTTT
clone size: .
CDR3 length: 16
V gene: TRBV18
D gene: .
J gene: TRBJ1-3

CDR3 protein: CASSPRDRGLFYGYTF
CDR3 DNA: TGTGCCAGCAGTCCCCGGGACAGGGGACTATTCTATGGCTACACCTTC
clone size: .
CDR3 length: 16
V gene: TRBV27
D gene: TRBD1
J gene: TRBJ1-2

CDR3 protein: CASSPEVSPNQPQHF
CDR3 DNA: TGTGCCAGCAGCCCTGAGGTGAGCCCGAATCAGCCCCAGCATTTT
clone size: .
CDR3 length: 15
V gene: TRBV7-8
D gene: .
J gene: TRBJ1-5

CDR3 protein: CASRTSGSRNSADTQYF
CDR3 DNA: TGTGCCAGCAGGACTAGCGGGAGTCGGAATTCGGCAGATACGCAGTATTTT
clone size: .
CDR3 length: 17
V gene: TRBV28
D gene: TRBD2
J gene: TRBJ2-3

CDR3 protein: CASIWASGRNEQFF
CDR3 DNA: TGTGCCAGCATCTGGGCTAGCGGGAGAAATGAGCAGTTCTTC
clone size: .
CDR3 length: 14
V gene: TRBV2
D gene: TRBD2
J gene: TRBJ2-1

CDR3 protein: CASSLVPGLAVETQYF
CDR3 DNA: TGTGCCAGCAGCCTAGTCCCGGGACTAGCTGTGGAGACCCAGTACTTC
clone size: .
CDR3 length: 16
V gene: TRBV7-2
D gene: TRBD2
J gene: TRBJ2-5

CDR3 protein: CASSPGGGANYGYTF
CDR3 DNA: TGTGCCAGCAGCCCCGGCGGGGGTGCTAACTATGGCTACACCTTC
clone size: .
CDR3 length: 15
V gene: TRBV9
D gene: .
J gene: TRBJ1-2

CDR3 protein: CASSGGTGTPSGVISYEQYF
CDR3 DNA: TGTGCCAGCAGTGGGGGGACAGGCACGCCTAGCGGGGTGATCTCCTACGAGCAGTACTTC
clone size: .
CDR3 length: 20
V gene: TRBV6-1
D gene: .
J gene: TRBJ2-7

CDR3 protein: CASSDMVGGAGLYGYTF
CDR3 DNA: TGTGCCAGCAGTGATATGGTAGGAGGCGCGGGACTCTATGGCTACACCTTC
clone size: .
CDR3 length: 17
V gene: TRBV25-1
D gene: .
J gene: TRBJ1-2

CDR3 protein: CASSLGQGAEAFF
CDR3 DNA: TGTGCCAGTAGTCTAGGACAGGGAGCTGAAGCTTTCTTT
clone size: once
CDR3 length: 13
V gene: TRBV19
D gene: TRBD1
J gene: TRBJ1-1

CDR3 protein: CASSLSRQAGTDTQYF
CDR3 DNA: TGTGCCAGCAGTTTATCCCGACAGGCCGGCACAGATACGCAGTATTTT
clone size: .
CDR3 length: 16
V gene: TRBV27
D gene: .
J gene: TRBJ2-3

CDR3 protein: CASSLPSSGDNEQFF
CDR3 DNA: TGCGCCAGCAGCTTGCCTTCTAGCGGCGACAATGAGCAGTTCTTC
clone size: .
CDR3 length: 15
V gene: TRBV5-1
D gene: TRBD2
J gene: TRBJ2-1

CDR3 protein: CASSHGTGEKLFF
CDR3 DNA: TGTGCCAGCAGCCACGGGACAGGGGAAAAACTGTTTTTT
clone size: .
CDR3 length: 13
V gene: TRBV7-2
D gene: TRBD1
J gene: TRBJ1-4

CDR3 protein: CASGRGSGNTIYF
CDR3 DNA: TGTGCCAGCGGACGAGGGTCTGGAAACACCATATATTTT
clone size: .
CDR3 length: 13
V gene: TRBV2
D gene: .
J gene: TRBJ1-3

CDR3 protein: CASSPESEAFF
CDR3 DNA: TGTGCCAGCTCACCGGAGTCTGAAGCTTTCTTT
clone size: .
CDR3 length: 11
V gene: TRBV18
D gene: .
J gene: TRBJ1-1

CDR3 protein: CASSFGGQTYEQYF
CDR3 DNA: TGTGCCAGCAGTTTCGGCGGACAAACCTACGAGCAGTACTTC
clone size: .
CDR3 length: 14
V gene: TRBV28
D gene: .
J gene: TRBJ2-7

CDR3 protein: CAWAQGGFYGYTF
CDR3 DNA: TGTGCCTGGGCCCAGGGAGGCTTTTATGGCTACACCTTC
clone size: .
CDR3 length: 13
V gene: TRBV30
D gene: .
J gene: TRBJ1-2

CDR3 protein: CASSYDATGAYEQYF
CDR3 DNA: TGTGCCAGCAGTTACGACGCGACAGGAGCCTACGAGCAGTACTTC
clone size: .
CDR3 length: 15
V gene: TRBV6-5
D gene: .
J gene: TRBJ2-7

CDR3 protein: CASRETGEKGYTF
CDR3 DNA: TGTGCCAGCAGAGAGACAGGGGAAAAGGGCTACACCTTC
clone size: few
CDR3 length: 13
V gene: TRBV6-5
D gene: TRBD1
J gene: TRBJ1-2

CDR3 protein: CASSQELRARGEQYF
CDR3 DNA: TGCGCCAGCAGCCAAGAGTTGAGGGCCAGGGGGGAGCAGTACTTC
clone size: .
CDR3 length: 15
V gene: TRBV4-1
D gene: TRBD1
J gene: TRBJ2-7

CDR3 protein: CAIRTGQDTDTQYF
CDR3 DNA: TGTGCCATCAGGACCGGACAGGACACAGATACGCAGTATTTT
clone size: .
CDR3 length: 14
V gene: TRBV10-3
D gene: TRBD1
J gene: TRBJ2-3

CDR3 protein: CASSFGTNEQYF
CDR3 DNA: TGTGCCAGCAGTTTCGGGACAAACGAGCAGTACTTC
clone size: .
CDR3 length: 12
V gene: TRBV28
D gene: .
J gene: TRBJ2-7

CDR3 protein: CASSYTSAGVYEQYF
CDR3 DNA: TGTGCCAGCAGCTATACTAGCGCCGGGGTTTACGAGCAGTACTTC
clone size: .
CDR3 length: 15
V gene: TRBV5-4
D gene: TRBD2
J gene: TRBJ2-7

CDR3 protein: CASSVGVAGGHQETQYF
CDR3 DNA: TGTGCCAGCAGCGTAGGGGTAGCGGGAGGGCACCAAGAGACCCAGTACTTC
clone size: .
CDR3 length: 17
V gene: TRBV9
D gene: TRBD2
J gene: TRBJ2-5

CDR3 protein: CASSPFSGEKLFF
CDR3 DNA: TGCGCCAGCAGTCCTTTCAGTGGCGAAAAACTGTTTTTT
clone size: .
CDR3 length: 13
V gene: TRBV6-5
D gene: .
J gene: TRBJ1-4

CDR3 protein: CASSLVRQNTGELFF
CDR3 DNA: TGTGCCAGCAGCTTGGTGCGGCAGAACACCGGGGAGCTGTTTTTT
clone size: .
CDR3 length: 15
V gene: TRBV5-8
D gene: .
J gene: TRBJ2-2

CDR3 protein: CASSLTGLAGGRLLSSYEQYF
CDR3 DNA: TGCGCCAGCAGCTTAACGGGACTAGCGGGGGGCCGACTACTTAGCTCCTACGAGCAGTACTTC
clone size: .
CDR3 length: 21
V gene: TRBV5-1
D gene: TRBD2
J gene: TRBJ2-7

CDR3 protein: CASMSGEKLFF
CDR3 DNA: TGTGCCAGCATGTCAGGTGAAAAACTGTTTTTT
clone size: few
CDR3 length: 11
V gene: TRBV7-9
D gene: .
J gene: TRBJ1-4

CDR3 protein: CASSEWGSGVQETQYF
CDR3 DNA: TGTGCCAGCAGTGAATGGGGTAGCGGGGTCCAAGAGACCCAGTACTTC
clone size: .
CDR3 length: 16
V gene: TRBV6-1
D gene: TRBD2
J gene: TRBJ2-5

CDR3 protein: CASSPDRGGTGAEAFF
CDR3 DNA: TGTGCCAGCAGTCCGGACAGGGGGGGTACTGGCGCTGAAGCTTTCTTT
clone size: .
CDR3 length: 16
V gene: TRBV2
D gene: TRBD1
J gene: TRBJ1-1

CDR3 protein: CASSYEANTEAFF
CDR3 DNA: TGTGCCAGCAGTTACGAGGCGAACACTGAAGCTTTCTTT
clone size: .
CDR3 length: 13
V gene: TRBV6-6
D gene: .
J gene: TRBJ1-1